The rows below give T cell receptor beta chains drawn from one sample of a study of T cell repertoires in ileal Crohn's disease. Assay: immunoSEQ multiplex PCR; the TCRdb copy retains only in-frame clones and omits some. In the table there are fewer than 13,000 clones, 80% to 90% of which are singletons. The sequencing sample was made of ileal tissue. Every receptor here comes from an adult with Crohn's disease. Both conserved end residues are part of each CDR3. The order of the fields is J gene, CDR3 length, V gene, CDR3 protein.

j_gene: TRBJ2-3
len: 16
v_gene: TRBV7-9
CDR3aa: CASSSGLAGDADTQYF

j_gene: TRBJ2-5
len: 15
v_gene: TRBV5-1
CDR3aa: CASTFLGVWEETQYF

j_gene: TRBJ2-7
len: 15
v_gene: TRBV19
CDR3aa: CASSPQGIWSYEQYF

j_gene: TRBJ2-5
len: 13
v_gene: TRBV30
CDR3aa: CAWNLAGDGTQYF

j_gene: TRBJ1-6
len: 16
v_gene: TRBV18
CDR3aa: CASSPGGGWDNSPLHF

j_gene: TRBJ2-5
len: 19
v_gene: TRBV6-1
CDR3aa: CASSERAIAGGPQQGTQYF

j_gene: TRBJ2-7
len: 15
v_gene: TRBV6-1
CDR3aa: CASSEPTSGRTEQYF

j_gene: TRBJ1-1
len: 15
v_gene: TRBV11-2
CDR3aa: CASSRDLGRGTEAFF

j_gene: TRBJ2-3
len: 14
v_gene: TRBV28
CDR3aa: CASGSTRVADTQYF

j_gene: TRBJ1-2
len: 12
v_gene: TRBV28
CDR3aa: CASSLARAGYTF

j_gene: TRBJ2-5
len: 15
v_gene: TRBV6-6
CDR3aa: CASTSIGGGRETQYF

j_gene: TRBJ1-5
len: 13
v_gene: TRBV19
CDR3aa: CASSISLYQPQHF

j_gene: TRBJ2-1
len: 11
v_gene: TRBV5-6
CDR3aa: CASSSGFQQFF

j_gene: TRBJ2-1
len: 15
v_gene: TRBV7-3
CDR3aa: CASSSLTGGNNEQFF

j_gene: TRBJ2-7
len: 14
v_gene: TRBV7-2
CDR3aa: CASSPSGMGYEQYF

j_gene: TRBJ2-7
len: 13
v_gene: TRBV5-1
CDR3aa: CASSLGQGAEQYF

j_gene: TRBJ2-2
len: 15
v_gene: TRBV2
CDR3aa: CASRVGLAGTGELFF

j_gene: TRBJ2-7
len: 15
v_gene: TRBV27
CDR3aa: CASSLEAGSTYEQYF

j_gene: TRBJ2-5
len: 14
v_gene: TRBV6-5
CDR3aa: CASRSRDYKETQYF

j_gene: TRBJ1-2
len: 14
v_gene: TRBV5-6
CDR3aa: CASSLVGPIGGYTF

j_gene: TRBJ1-5
len: 12
v_gene: TRBV28
CDR3aa: CASSTIPQPQHF

j_gene: TRBJ2-7
len: 16
v_gene: TRBV19
CDR3aa: CASSSPGDRGPYEQYF

j_gene: TRBJ1-2
len: 16
v_gene: TRBV19
CDR3aa: CASSIPDRGNDYGYTF

j_gene: TRBJ2-2
len: 17
v_gene: TRBV5-1
CDR3aa: CASSPDGGTVNTGELFF

j_gene: TRBJ2-7
len: 14
v_gene: TRBV18
CDR3aa: CASSPGTGSYEQYF

j_gene: TRBJ2-5
len: 13
v_gene: TRBV18
CDR3aa: CASSPAHGETQYF

j_gene: TRBJ1-4
len: 15
v_gene: TRBV28
CDR3aa: CASSLSQVNNEKLFF

j_gene: TRBJ2-7
len: 15
v_gene: TRBV19
CDR3aa: CATSTRGGISYEQYF

j_gene: TRBJ1-5
len: 12
v_gene: TRBV30
CDR3aa: CAWSGGSQPQHF

j_gene: TRBJ2-1
len: 15
v_gene: TRBV9
CDR3aa: CASSVDGRALNEQFF

j_gene: TRBJ1-4
len: 16
v_gene: TRBV28
CDR3aa: CASSDTTGATNEKLFF

j_gene: TRBJ2-2
len: 17
v_gene: TRBV4-1
CDR3aa: CASSQLSGRANTGELFF

j_gene: TRBJ2-7
len: 11
v_gene: TRBV6-5
CDR3aa: CASSGLAEQYF

j_gene: TRBJ2-2
len: 17
v_gene: TRBV27
CDR3aa: CASSLSGTSGNTGELFF

j_gene: TRBJ2-1
len: 15
v_gene: TRBV2
CDR3aa: CASSGAATSYNEQFF

j_gene: TRBJ2-7
len: 14
v_gene: TRBV10-2
CDR3aa: CASSTIQGSYEQYF